This is a list of T cell receptor beta chains from one sample in a study of long-term antiretroviral therapy in people with HIV. Profiling relied on immunoSEQ multiplex PCR, and the TCRdb table lists in-frame clones only, not all of them. The sample contains about 31,000 clones, around 90% of which appear only once. The material sequenced was unsorted PBMCs, taken more than 5 years after starting antiretroviral therapy. Source of these receptors: a woman aged 40 to 55 with HIV. Both conserved end residues are part of each CDR3. The D gene is left open where the match is weak. Where a row states a size, it is once, few, many or the class of an expanded clone; other rows omit it.

D: NA
V: TRBV29-1
size: NA
J: TRBJ2-3
DNA: TGCAGCGTTGAAGAATTGGGTCAGCCGCGTCGGGATACGCAGTATTTT
CDR3: CSVEELGQPRRDTQYF

D: TRBD2
V: TRBV11-2
size: few
J: TRBJ2-2
DNA: TGTGCCAGCAGCTTAAATAGCGGGAGGGGGGAGCTGTTTTTT
CDR3: CASSLNSGRGELFF

D: NA
V: TRBV6-6
size: few
J: TRBJ1-2
DNA: TGTGCCAGCAGTTACTCAGGGTTCTCTTGGGGCTACACCTTC
CDR3: CASSYSGFSWGYTF

D: NA
V: TRBV5-1
size: NA
J: TRBJ2-7
DNA: TGCGCCAGCAGCTTGGCGGCGACAGTTAACTACGAGCAGTACTTC
CDR3: CASSLAATVNYEQYF

D: NA
V: TRBV10-1
size: NA
J: TRBJ1-1
DNA: TGCGCCAGCCCTATGCGAGGGATATCGAACACTGAAGCTTTCTTT
CDR3: CASPMRGISNTEAFF

D: NA
V: TRBV11-3
size: NA
J: TRBJ2-1
DNA: TGTGCCAGCAGCTTAGGAATCGGTGAGCAGTTCTTC
CDR3: CASSLGIGEQFF

D: NA
V: TRBV11-3
size: NA
J: TRBJ2-7
DNA: TGTGCCAGCAGCTCGCAGTCCTACGAGCAGTACTTC
CDR3: CASSSQSYEQYF

D: TRBD2
V: TRBV9
size: NA
J: TRBJ2-5
DNA: TGTGCCAGCAGCGTAGGGACTAGCGGGAAACAAGAGACCCAGTACTTC
CDR3: CASSVGTSGKQETQYF

D: TRBD2
V: TRBV11-2
size: NA
J: TRBJ2-7
DNA: TGTGCCAGCAGCTTACCCCCTTGGGGACTAAACTCCTACGAGCAGTACTTC
CDR3: CASSLPPWGLNSYEQYF

D: NA
V: TRBV29-1
size: NA
J: TRBJ2-5
DNA: TGCAGCGTGACCCGGGGGGCCCAAGAGACCCAGTACTTC
CDR3: CSVTRGAQETQYF

D: NA
V: TRBV5-4
size: NA
J: TRBJ2-2
DNA: TGTGCCAGCAGCTTTCACGAGAACACCGGGGAGCTGTTTTTT
CDR3: CASSFHENTGELFF

D: NA
V: TRBV27
size: NA
J: TRBJ2-7
DNA: TGTGCCAGCAAAAATGGGGTGGGATCCTACGAGCAGTACTTC
CDR3: CASKNGVGSYEQYF

D: NA
V: TRBV5-1
size: NA
J: TRBJ2-1
DNA: TGCGCCAGCAGCTTTAAGAGCAATGAGCAGTTCTTC
CDR3: CASSFKSNEQFF

D: TRBD1
V: TRBV19
size: NA
J: TRBJ2-5
DNA: TGTGCCAGTAGTATCTCGGGACAGGGGGCGCATGAGACCCAGTACTTC
CDR3: CASSISGQGAHETQYF

D: NA
V: TRBV4-1
size: NA
J: TRBJ2-5
DNA: TGCGCCAGCAGCCAGGGGGGACTCCAAGAGACCCAGTACTTC
CDR3: CASSQGGLQETQYF

D: NA
V: TRBV6-1
size: once
J: TRBJ2-5
DNA: TGTGCCAGCAGTGGGCTCTCGGGGCAGGAGACCCAGTACTTC
CDR3: CASSGLSGQETQYF

D: NA
V: TRBV2
size: NA
J: TRBJ1-5
DNA: TGTGCCAGCAGAGACAGGTCTAGCAATCAGCCCCAGCATTTT
CDR3: CASRDRSSNQPQHF

D: NA
V: TRBV10-1
size: NA
J: TRBJ2-7
DNA: TGCGCCAGCAGTGAGTCGCCCTACGAGCAGTACTTC
CDR3: CASSESPYEQYF

D: NA
V: TRBV7-8
size: once
J: TRBJ1-2
DNA: TGTGCCAGCAGCTTAAAGGGGCAGGGCTACACCTTC
CDR3: CASSLKGQGYTF

D: NA
V: TRBV10-2
size: NA
J: TRBJ2-6
DNA: TGCGCCAGCAGTCGAGGAAGAAACTCTGGGGCCAACGTCCTGACTTTC
CDR3: CASSRGRNSGANVLTF

D: NA
V: TRBV19
size: NA
J: TRBJ2-1
DNA: TGTGCCAGTAGTATTGCCAGCAATGAGCAGTTCTTC
CDR3: CASSIASNEQFF

D: TRBD1
V: TRBV19
size: NA
J: TRBJ2-6
DNA: TGTGCCAGTAGTAGCCAGACAGGGGACTCTGGGGCCAACGTCCTGACTTTC
CDR3: CASSSQTGDSGANVLTF

D: TRBD1
V: TRBV2
size: NA
J: TRBJ1-5
DNA: TGTGCCAGCACGCCCGGACAGGGCGGTCAGCCCCAGCATTTT
CDR3: CASTPGQGGQPQHF

D: TRBD1
V: TRBV7-8
size: NA
J: TRBJ2-5
DNA: TGTGCCAGCAGCTGGGGACAGGGAGGGGCGACCCAGTACTTC
CDR3: CASSWGQGGATQYF

D: NA
V: TRBV6-5
size: NA
J: TRBJ1-1
DNA: TGTGCCAGCAGAATTAACACTGAAGCTTTCTTT
CDR3: CASRINTEAFF

D: TRBD1
V: TRBV27
size: NA
J: TRBJ1-4
DNA: TGTGCCAGCAGAGCGACAGGGTTGGGAAAACTGTTTTTT
CDR3: CASRATGLGKLFF

D: NA
V: TRBV6-5
size: NA
J: TRBJ1-1
DNA: TGTGCCAGCACCATACAGGGACCGAACACTGAAGCTTTCTTT
CDR3: CASTIQGPNTEAFF

D: TRBD1
V: TRBV5-1
size: NA
J: TRBJ2-2
DNA: TGCGCCTCGGACAGGGACGATACCGGGGAGCTGTTTTTT
CDR3: CASDRDDTGELFF

D: TRBD2
V: TRBV30
size: NA
J: TRBJ2-2
DNA: TGTGCCTGGAGCCTACTAGCGGACACCGGGGAGCTGTTTTTT
CDR3: CAWSLLADTGELFF

D: TRBD2
V: TRBV5-6
size: NA
J: TRBJ2-7
DNA: TGTGCCAGCAGCCACATTGGAGCGGGAGGAAGGGAGCAGTACTTC
CDR3: CASSHIGAGGREQYF

D: NA
V: TRBV29-1
size: once
J: TRBJ2-1
DNA: TGCAGCGTTGAACAGCCGCCTCGGGGGGAGCAGTTCTTC
CDR3: CSVEQPPRGEQFF

D: NA
V: TRBV7-2
size: NA
J: TRBJ2-7
DNA: TGTGCCAGCAGCTTAACGGCAGGGATCAACGAGCAGTACTTC
CDR3: CASSLTAGINEQYF